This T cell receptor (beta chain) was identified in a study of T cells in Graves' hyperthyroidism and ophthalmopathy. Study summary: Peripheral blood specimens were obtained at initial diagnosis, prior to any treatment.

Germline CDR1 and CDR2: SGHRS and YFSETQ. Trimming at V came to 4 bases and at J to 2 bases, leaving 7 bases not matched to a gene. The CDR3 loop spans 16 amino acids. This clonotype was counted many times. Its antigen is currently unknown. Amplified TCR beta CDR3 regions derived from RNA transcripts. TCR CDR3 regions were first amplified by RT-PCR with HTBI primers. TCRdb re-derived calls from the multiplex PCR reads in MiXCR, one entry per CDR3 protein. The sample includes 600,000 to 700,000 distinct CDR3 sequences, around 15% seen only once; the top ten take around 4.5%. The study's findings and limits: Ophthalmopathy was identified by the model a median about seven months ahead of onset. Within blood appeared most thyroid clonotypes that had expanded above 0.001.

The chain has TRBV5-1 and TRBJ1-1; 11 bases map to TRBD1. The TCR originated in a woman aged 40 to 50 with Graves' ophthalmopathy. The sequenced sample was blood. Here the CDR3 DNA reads TGCGCCAGCAGCCCCGGGACAGGGGGACCCAACACTGAAGCTTTCTTT. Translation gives CASSPGTGGPNTEAFF.